Listed below are T cell receptor beta chains from one sample, sequenced in a study of blood T cell repertoires in COVID-19. Assay: immunoSEQ multiplex PCR; the TCRdb copy retains only in-frame clones and omits some. This table holds over 250,000 clones, under 90% found once. The source material was PBMCs or T cells enriched from blood (not recorded which). These receptors were obtained from a man aged 30 to 45 with acute COVID-19. Each CDR3 is given with its conserved first and last residue. Fields, in order: J gene, V gene, D gene, clone size, CDR3 protein, CDR3 DNA. D genes are given only for firm matches. Clone size is given for some rows only: seen once, a few or many times, or a class if the clone is expanded.

J: TRBJ2-2; V: TRBV29-1; D: TRBD1; size: -; CDR3: CSARRQGTGELFF; DNA: TGCAGCGCCCGCAGACAGGGGACCGGGGAGCTGTTTTTT
J: TRBJ1-1; V: TRBV18; D: -; size: -; CDR3: CASSSTGGTEAFF; DNA: TGTGCCAGCTCAAGTACGGGGGGCACTGAAGCTTTCTTT
J: TRBJ2-1; V: TRBV14; D: -; size: few; CDR3: CASSQDARSISYNEQFF; DNA: TGTGCCAGCAGCCAAGACGCAAGGAGTATATCCTACAATGAGCAGTTCTTC
J: TRBJ1-4; V: TRBV5-6; D: TRBD1; size: -; CDR3: CASSLRDRGPEKLFF; DNA: TGTGCCAGCAGCCTTAGGGACAGGGGGCCTGAAAAACTGTTTTTT
J: TRBJ2-1; V: TRBV7-3; D: -; size: -; CDR3: CASSPGLNSYNEQFF; DNA: TGTGCCAGCAGCCCGGGACTCAACTCCTACAATGAGCAGTTCTTC
J: TRBJ1-1; V: TRBV19; D: TRBD1; size: once; CDR3: CASSIMRTGDTEAFF; DNA: TGTGCCAGTAGTATAATGCGGACAGGGGATACTGAAGCTTTCTTT
J: TRBJ1-2; V: TRBV4-3; D: -; size: -; CDR3: CASSQPGRGGYTF; DNA: TGCGCCAGCAGCCAACCGGGGAGGGGAGGCTACACCTTC
J: TRBJ1-2; V: TRBV5-4; D: -; size: -; CDR3: CASSPRSGASYGYTF; DNA: TGTGCCAGCAGCCCCCGATCTGGGGCAAGCTATGGCTACACCTTC
J: TRBJ1-5; V: TRBV4-2; D: -; size: -; CDR3: CASSQQTETWSNQPQHF; DNA: TGTGCCAGCAGCCAGCAGACCGAGACTTGGAGCAATCAGCCCCAGCATTTT
J: TRBJ1-1; V: TRBV28; D: TRBD1; size: once; CDR3: CASSLRGQGKNTEAFF; DNA: TGTGCCAGCAGTCTACGGGGACAGGGGAAGAACACTGAAGCTTTCTTT
J: TRBJ1-6; V: TRBV6-5; D: -; size: once; CDR3: CASTPYRNNSPLHF; DNA: TGTGCCAGCACTCCTTACAGGAACAATTCACCCCTCCACTTT
J: TRBJ2-3; V: TRBV4-1; D: TRBD2; size: -; CDR3: CASSLLAGGDTQYF; DNA: TGCGCCAGCAGCCTACTAGCGGGAGGAGATACGCAGTATTTT
J: TRBJ1-1; V: TRBV5-6; D: -; size: -; CDR3: CASSARSQGLQAEAFF; DNA: TGTGCCAGCAGCGCGCGATCACAGGGCCTCCAAGCTGAAGCTTTCTTT
J: TRBJ2-5; V: TRBV3-1/TRBV3-2; D: TRBD2; size: -; CDR3: CASSLFSGGAETQYF; DNA: TGTGCCAGCAGCCTCTTTAGCGGGGGGGCTGAGACCCAGTACTTC
J: TRBJ1-4; V: TRBV7-8; D: TRBD1; size: -; CDR3: CASSSFGTGLEKLFF; DNA: TGTGCCAGCAGCTCCTTTGGGACAGGGCTTGAAAAACTGTTTTTT
J: TRBJ1-5; V: TRBV19; D: TRBD1; size: -; CDR3: CASSNGTGWQPQHF; DNA: TGTGCCAGTAGTAATGGGACAGGGTGGCAGCCCCAGCATTTT
J: TRBJ1-1; V: TRBV24-1; D: -; size: -; CDR3: CATSDGQGAEAFF; DNA: TGTGCCACCAGTGATGGGCAGGGTGCTGAAGCTTTCTTT
J: TRBJ1-5; V: TRBV7-5; D: -; size: -; CDR3: CARSLGRSGTQNQPQHF; DNA: TGTGCCAGAAGCTTGGGTCGATCCGGGACACAAAATCAGCCCCAGCATTTT
J: TRBJ1-4; V: TRBV11-3; D: -; size: -; CDR3: CASSSYRSNEKLFF; DNA: TGTGCCAGCAGTTCCTACAGGTCTAATGAAAAACTGTTTTTT
J: TRBJ1-1; V: TRBV12-3/TRBV12-4; D: -; size: once; CDR3: CASSLFGVGAAFF; DNA: TGTGCCAGCAGTTTATTCGGTGTGGGGGCAGCTTTCTTT
J: TRBJ1-2; V: TRBV6-4; D: TRBD1; size: -; CDR3: CASSSQTGSNYGYTF; DNA: TGTGCCAGCAGTTCGCAGACAGGGTCTAACTATGGCTACACCTTC
J: TRBJ2-1; V: TRBV19; D: TRBD1; size: once; CDR3: CASSIATGEQFF; DNA: TGTGCCAGTAGTATAGCGACAGGGGAGCAGTTCTTC
J: TRBJ1-5; V: TRBV3-1/TRBV3-2; D: -; size: -; CDR3: CASGQNRANQPQHF; DNA: TGTGCCAGCGGCCAGAACAGGGCTAATCAGCCCCAGCATTTT
J: TRBJ2-3; V: TRBV4-2; D: TRBD2; size: -; CDR3: CASSQTTSGGGTQYF; DNA: TGTGCCAGCAGCCAAACCACTAGCGGGGGAGGTACGCAGTATTTT
J: TRBJ1-1; V: TRBV6-1; D: TRBD1; size: -; CDR3: CASSEVGGADTEAFF; DNA: TGTGCCAGCAGTGAAGTAGGGGGCGCTGACACTGAAGCTTTCTTT
J: TRBJ1-1; V: TRBV27; D: -; size: -; CDR3: CASSFGASTYPYF; DNA: TGTGCCAGCAGTTTTGGGGCCAGCACCTACCCCTACTTT
J: TRBJ1-1; V: TRBV2; D: -; size: -; CDR3: CASSNRYGEAFF; DNA: TGTGCCAGCAGTAACAGATACGGTGAAGCTTTCTTT
J: TRBJ2-3; V: TRBV5-1; D: TRBD2; size: few; CDR3: CASSYGPGGSDTQYF; DNA: TGCGCCAGCAGCTACGGACCCGGGGGGTCAGATACGCAGTATTTT
J: TRBJ2-1; V: TRBV9; D: TRBD2; size: -; CDR3: CASSVDGLAGDNEQFF; DNA: TGTGCCAGCAGCGTCGATGGACTAGCGGGAGACAATGAGCAGTTCTTC
J: TRBJ2-1; V: TRBV10-3; D: TRBD2; size: -; CDR3: CAISELREWVDEQFF; DNA: TGTGCCATCAGTGAGTTGCGGGAGTGGGTAGATGAGCAGTTCTTC
J: TRBJ1-2; V: TRBV7-8; D: TRBD1; size: -; CDR3: CASSPGTATNYGYTF; DNA: TGTGCCAGCAGTCCTGGGACAGCAACTAACTATGGCTACACCTTC
J: TRBJ2-2; V: TRBV5-1; D: -; size: -; CDR3: CASSRRENTGELFF; DNA: TGCGCCAGCAGCAGACGGGAGAACACCGGGGAGCTGTTTTTT
J: TRBJ1-2; V: TRBV19; D: -; size: -; CDR3: CASNPGSFGGYTF; DNA: TGTGCCAGTAATCCGGGATCGTTTGGTGGCTACACCTTC
J: TRBJ2-1; V: TRBV19; D: TRBD2; size: -; CDR3: CASCSGRAVNEQFF; DNA: TGTGCCAGTTGTAGCGGGAGGGCCGTCAATGAGCAGTTCTTC
J: TRBJ2-2; V: TRBV30; D: TRBD1; size: -; CDR3: CAWSAGGAGGNGELFF; DNA: TGTGCCTGGAGTGCAGGAGGGGCAGGGGGCAACGGGGAGCTGTTTTTT
J: TRBJ2-1; V: TRBV15; D: TRBD2; size: once; CDR3: CATQAGLADNEQFF; DNA: TGTGCCACCCAGGCGGGACTAGCGGACAATGAGCAGTTCTTC
J: TRBJ1-5; V: TRBV19; D: -; size: -; CDR3: CASTREGGPQHF; DNA: TGTGCCAGTACTCGGGAGGGTGGGCCCCAGCATTTT
J: TRBJ1-4; V: TRBV5-6; D: -; size: -; CDR3: CASSSSSLGEKLFF; DNA: TGTGCCAGCAGCTCCAGTTCACTAGGCGAAAAACTGTTTTTT
J: TRBJ2-1; V: TRBV4-2; D: TRBD2; size: -; CDR3: CASSQDPPGLADNEQFF; DNA: TGTGCCAGCAGCCAAGATCCGCCGGGACTAGCGGACAATGAGCAGTTCTTC
J: TRBJ2-1; V: TRBV2; D: TRBD2; size: -; CDR3: CASSGTSGGADEQFF; DNA: TGTGCCAGCAGCGGGACTAGCGGGGGGGCGGATGAGCAGTTCTTC
J: TRBJ1-6; V: TRBV6-5; D: TRBD1; size: -; CDR3: CASSRGQGANSPLHF; DNA: TGTGCCAGCTCTAGGGGCCAGGGGGCTAATTCACCCCTCCACTTT
J: TRBJ1-1; V: TRBV19; D: -; size: -; CDR3: CATTRTDLNTEAFF; DNA: TGTGCCACCACCCGGACAGATCTGAACACTGAAGCTTTCTTT
J: TRBJ1-3; V: TRBV6-5; D: -; size: -; CDR3: CASRAPARAGNTIYF; DNA: TGTGCCAGCAGGGCCCCTGCCAGGGCTGGAAACACCATATATTTT
J: TRBJ1-5; V: TRBV6-2/TRBV6-3; D: TRBD1; size: once; CDR3: CASSSQGSNQPQHF; DNA: TGTGCCAGCAGTTCACAGGGGAGCAATCAGCCCCAGCATTTT
J: TRBJ2-1; V: TRBV9; D: -; size: -; CDR3: CASSPRGSADNEQFF; DNA: TGTGCCAGCAGCCCCCGGGGTAGCGCCGACAATGAGCAGTTCTTC
J: TRBJ2-5; V: TRBV18; D: -; size: -; CDR3: CASSPQRAGGETQYF; DNA: TGTGCCAGCTCACCCCAGCGAGCGGGTGGGGAGACCCAGTACTTC
J: TRBJ1-3; V: TRBV19; D: TRBD1; size: -; CDR3: CASSIGQGIRSGNTIYF; DNA: TGTGCCAGTAGTATTGGACAGGGAATACGCTCTGGAAACACCATATATTTT